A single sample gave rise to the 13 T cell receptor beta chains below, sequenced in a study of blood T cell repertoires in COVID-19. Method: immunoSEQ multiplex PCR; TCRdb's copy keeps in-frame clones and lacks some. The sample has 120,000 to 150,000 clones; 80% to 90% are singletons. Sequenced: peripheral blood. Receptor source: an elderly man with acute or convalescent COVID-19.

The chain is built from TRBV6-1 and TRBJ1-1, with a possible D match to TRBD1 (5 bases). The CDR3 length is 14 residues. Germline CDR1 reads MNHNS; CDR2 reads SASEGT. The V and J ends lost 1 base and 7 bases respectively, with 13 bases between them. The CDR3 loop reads CASSEVGGWVEAFF. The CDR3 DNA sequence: TGTGCCAGCAGTGAAGTCGGGGGTTGGGTTGAAGCTTTCTTT.

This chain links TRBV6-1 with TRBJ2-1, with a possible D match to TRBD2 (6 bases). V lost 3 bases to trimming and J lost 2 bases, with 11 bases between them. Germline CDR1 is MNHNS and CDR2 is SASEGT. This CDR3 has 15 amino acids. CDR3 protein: CASSEEGFPYNEQFF. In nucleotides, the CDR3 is TGTGCCAGCAGTGAGGAGGGGTTTCCCTACAATGAGCAGTTCTTC.

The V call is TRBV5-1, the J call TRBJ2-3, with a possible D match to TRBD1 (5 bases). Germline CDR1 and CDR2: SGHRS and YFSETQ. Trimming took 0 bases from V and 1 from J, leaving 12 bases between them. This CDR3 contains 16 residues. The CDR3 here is CASSLGTSLGTDTQYF. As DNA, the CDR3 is TGCGCCAGCAGCTTGGGGACATCCTTGGGCACAGATACGCAGTATTTT. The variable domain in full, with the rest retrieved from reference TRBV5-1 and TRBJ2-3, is KAGVTQTPRYLIKTRGQQVTLSCSPISGHRSVSWYQQTPGQGLQFLFEYFSETQRNKGNFPGRFSGRQFSNSRSEMNVSTLELGDSALYLCASSLGTSLGTDTQYFGPGTRLTVL.

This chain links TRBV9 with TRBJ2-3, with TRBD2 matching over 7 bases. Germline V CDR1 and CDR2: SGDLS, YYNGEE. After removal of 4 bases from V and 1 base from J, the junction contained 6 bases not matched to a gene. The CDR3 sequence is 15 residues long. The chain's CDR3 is CASSPVAGRTDTQYF. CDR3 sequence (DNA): TGTGCCAGCAGCCCAGTAGCGGGCCGCACAGATACGCAGTATTTT.

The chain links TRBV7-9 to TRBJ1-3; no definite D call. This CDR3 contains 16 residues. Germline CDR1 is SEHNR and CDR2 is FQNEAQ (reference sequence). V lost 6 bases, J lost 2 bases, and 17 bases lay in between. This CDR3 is CASRHTGMDAGNTIYF. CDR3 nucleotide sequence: TGTGCCAGCAGACATACCGGGATGGACGCTGGAAACACCATATATTTT.

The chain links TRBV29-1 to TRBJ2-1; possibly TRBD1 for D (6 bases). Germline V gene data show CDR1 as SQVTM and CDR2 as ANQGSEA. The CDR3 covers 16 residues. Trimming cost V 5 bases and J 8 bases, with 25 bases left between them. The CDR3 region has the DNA TGCAGCGTTTTAGGACAGACACAACAGCCCCAGGATGAGCAGTTCTTC. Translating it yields CSVLGQTQQPQDEQFF.

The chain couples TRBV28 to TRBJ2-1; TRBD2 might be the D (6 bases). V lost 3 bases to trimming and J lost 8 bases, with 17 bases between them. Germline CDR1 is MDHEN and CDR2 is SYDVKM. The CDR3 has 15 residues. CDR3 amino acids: CASSFLRDVSDEQFF. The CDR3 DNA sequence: TGTGCCAGCAGTTTTCTGCGGGACGTCTCGGATGAGCAGTTCTTC. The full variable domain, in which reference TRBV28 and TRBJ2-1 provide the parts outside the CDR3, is DVKVTQSSRYLVKRTGEKVFLECVQDMDHENMFWYRQDPGLGLRLIYFSYDVKMKEKGDIPEGYSVSREKKERFSLILESASTNQTSMYLCASSFLRDVSDEQFFGPGTRLTVL.

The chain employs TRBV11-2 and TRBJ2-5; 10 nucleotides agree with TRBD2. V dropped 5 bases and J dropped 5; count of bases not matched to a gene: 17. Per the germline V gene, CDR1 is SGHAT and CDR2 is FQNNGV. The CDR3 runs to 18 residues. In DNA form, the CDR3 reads TGTGCCAGCAGCCAGGGATGGAGCGGGAGGGGTGAGGGGGAGACCCAGTACTTC. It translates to CASSQGWSGRGEGETQYF.

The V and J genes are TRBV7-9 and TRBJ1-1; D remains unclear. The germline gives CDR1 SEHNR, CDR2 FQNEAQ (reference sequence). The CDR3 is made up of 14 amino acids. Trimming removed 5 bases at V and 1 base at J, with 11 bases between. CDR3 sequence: CASSQSGSNTEAFF. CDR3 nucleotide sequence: TGTGCCAGCAGCCAGAGCGGGTCGAACACTGAAGCTTTCTTT.

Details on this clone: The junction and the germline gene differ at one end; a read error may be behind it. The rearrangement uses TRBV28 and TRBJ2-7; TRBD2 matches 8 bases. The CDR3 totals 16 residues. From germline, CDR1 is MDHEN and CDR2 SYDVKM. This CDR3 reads CASNLPQKTGGYEQYF. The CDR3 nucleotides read TGTGCCAGCAATTTACCACAGAAGACGGGAGGGTACGAGCAGTACTTC.

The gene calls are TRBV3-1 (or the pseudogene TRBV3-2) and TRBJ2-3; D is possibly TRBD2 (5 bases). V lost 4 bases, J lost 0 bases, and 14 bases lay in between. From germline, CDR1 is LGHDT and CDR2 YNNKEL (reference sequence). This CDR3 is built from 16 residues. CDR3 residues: CASSPWTHTSTDTQYF. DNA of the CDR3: TGTGCCAGCAGCCCCTGGACTCACACCAGCACAGATACGCAGTATTTT.

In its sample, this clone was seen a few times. The CDR3 nucleotides read TGTGCCAGCAGAGACCGGGACAGGGTCAGTTCACCCCTCCACTTT. Its translation: CASRDRDRVSSPLHF. The chain joins TRBV6-5 to TRBJ1-6, with 9 bases matching TRBD1. The CDR3 totals 15 residues. J gave up 9 bases and V 6 bases, and 9 bases lay outside the gene matches. CDR1 is MNHEY and CDR2 is SVGAGI in the germline V gene.

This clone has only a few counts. CDR3: CASKTNRVNYGYTF. The DNA of the CDR3 is TGTGCCAGCAAAACCAACAGGGTTAACTATGGCTACACCTTC. The genes are TRBV2 and TRBJ1-2; possibly TRBD1 for D (6 bases). The CDR3 loop spans 14 amino acids. Germline V gene lookup returns CDR1 SNHLY and CDR2 FYNNEI. Trimming removed 7 bases at V and 1 base at J, with 13 bases between.